The 21 T cell receptor beta chains reported below all come from one sample, sequenced in a study of shared clonotypes between healthy human individuals. Naive CD8 cells lacked CD45RO, underwent positive selection for CCR7 and left out terminally differentiated effector memory CD45RA+ cells. Generated by immunoSEQ multiplex PCR, the TCRdb table keeps only in-frame clones and is missing some. The profile shows more than 2 million clones, over 85% of them singletons. The sequencing input was naive CD8+ T cells from PBMCs. Receptor source: a man in his late teens or twenties in good health. Some clones in this sample may be carry-over from other donors' samples.

The V and J genes are TRBV7-9 and TRBJ2-7, with 11 bases fitting TRBD1. With 4 bases clipped from V and 1 base from J, the junction kept 12 bases outside the gene matches. The CDR3 totals 18 residues. The germline CDR1 and CDR2 sequences are SEHNR and FQNEAQ (reference sequence). The CDR3 DNA is TGTGCCAGCAGCTCCACCGGGACAGGGGGAAGGTGGTCCTACGAGCAGTACTTC. It encodes CASSSTGTGGRWSYEQYF.

The chain uses TRBV7-3 and TRBJ2-7; possible D gene TRBD2, 6 bases. The CDR3 has 14 residues. Per the germline V gene, CDR1 is SGHTA and CDR2 is FQGTGA. Trimming removed 2 bases at V and 3 bases at J, with 11 bases between. The CDR3 nucleotides read TGTGCCAGCAGCTTACGGGGCGGGAACTACGAGCAGTACTTC. Residues: CASSLRGGNYEQYF.

The gene calls are TRBV11-3 and TRBJ2-7; 9 bases are a match to TRBD1. The CDR3 length is 13 residues. V lost 4 bases and J lost 5; bases outside the gene matches: 3. CDR1 and CDR2 from the germline V gene are SGHNT and YENEEA. CDR3 DNA sequence: TGTGCCAGCAGCTCGGACAGGGGAAACGAGCAGTACTTC. Its protein product is CASSSDRGNEQYF.

This chain connects TRBV12-5 to TRBJ1-1, with D perhaps matching TRBD1 (6 bases). Trimming took 2 bases from V and 5 from J, leaving 9 bases between them. This CDR3 spans 13 amino acids. Germline V gene lookup returns CDR1 LGHNT and CDR2 FRNRAP. DNA of the CDR3: TGTGCTAGTGGTTTGCCAGGGGTGACTGAAGCTTTCTTT. Encoded protein: CASGLPGVTEAFF.

The chain links TRBV2 to TRBJ2-2; 14 bases are a match to TRBD2. The germline gives CDR1 SNHLY, CDR2 FYNNEI. Losses at the gene ends were 6 bases for V and 6 bases for J; bases not matched to a gene: 9. The CDR3 runs to 17 residues. The CDR3 region is CASSPGTSGSRAGELFF. CDR3 DNA: TGTGCCAGCAGCCCCGGGACTAGCGGGAGTAGGGCCGGGGAGCTGTTTTTT.

The V and J genes are TRBV5-1 and TRBJ1-5; 9 bases agree with TRBD1. Germline V CDR1 and CDR2: SGHRS, YFSETQ. Germline trimming cut 3 bases from V and 2 bases from J; bases unmatched to any gene: 12. The CDR3 is 18 amino acids. The CDR3 nucleotides are TGCGCCAGCAGCTGGGACCGGGACAGGGAAGATGGCAATCAGCCCCAGCATTTT. It translates to CASSWDRDREDGNQPQHF.

J is TRBJ1-1 and V is TRBV19; unclear D gene. The V gene lost 2 bases and the J gene lost 8 bases, with 12 bases spanning the gap. The CDR3 is 13 residues long. Germline V gives CDR1 LNHDA, CDR2 SQIVND (reference sequence). The CDR3 loop is CASSIQARTEAFF. The CDR3 nucleotides are TGTGCCAGTAGTATACAGGCCCGAACCGAAGCTTTCTTT.

This chain connects TRBV23-1 to TRBJ1-5; the match to TRBD1 covers 9 bases. TRBV23-1 is recorded as an ORF, its role being uncertain. J lost 6 bases, V lost 10 bases, and 4 bases had no gene match. This CDR3 is 12 amino acids long. CDR3 protein: CAIQGASQPQHF. The CDR3 nucleotides read TGCGCCATACAGGGGGCCAGTCAGCCCCAGCATTTT.

In nucleotides, the CDR3 is TGTGCCAGCAGTTTATACAGGGGCGGTAATTCACCCCTCCACTTT. The encoded protein is CASSLYRGGNSPLHF. The chain has TRBV28 and TRBJ1-6; 7 bases line up with TRBD1. The CDR3 runs to 15 residues. From germline, CDR1 is MDHEN and CDR2 SYDVKM. V dropped 1 base and J dropped 6; count of bases not matched to a gene: 3.

The V call is TRBV10-3, the J call TRBJ2-1; perhaps TRBD2 as D (6 bases). There are 16 residues in the CDR3. V was cut by 0 bases and J by 2 bases, with 11 bases left in between. Germline CDR1 is ENHRY and CDR2 is SYGVKD. The CDR3 loop is CAISESMGGPYNEQFF. CDR3 DNA: TGTGCCATCAGTGAGTCGATGGGGGGACCCTACAATGAGCAGTTCTTC.

The rearrangement joins TRBV27 to TRBJ2-5; 8 bases are a match to TRBD1. The germline V gene encodes CDR1 MNHEY and CDR2 SMNVEV (reference sequence). The V gene end was trimmed by 5 bases and the J gene end by 4 bases; junction bases not matched to a gene: 3. The CDR3 runs 13 residues. This CDR3 reads CASSQQGAETQYF. The CDR3 DNA reads TGTGCCAGCAGTCAGCAGGGGGCAGAGACCCAGTACTTC.

J is TRBJ2-1 and V is TRBV7-9, with 7 bases lining up with TRBD2. V shed 5 bases, J shed 7 bases, and the junction held 2 bases outside the gene matches. The CDR3 runs 12 residues. Germline assignment: CDR1 SEHNR and CDR2 FQNEAQ (reference sequence). The DNA of the CDR3 is TGTGCCAGCAGCGGGGGAGGGAATGAGCAGTTCTTC. Translation gives CASSGGGNEQFF.

The rearrangement uses TRBV7-8 and TRBJ2-7, with D unresolved. V lost 1 base and J lost 7, with 11 bases in between. CDR1 and CDR2 from the germline V gene are SGHVS and FQNEAQ. This CDR3 region has 13 residues. The CDR3 sequence is CASSLVALGEQYF. CDR3 in DNA: TGTGCCAGCAGCTTAGTCGCTCTGGGGGAGCAGTACTTC.

The chain employs TRBV7-6 and TRBJ2-4, with a possible D match to TRBD2 (6 bases). V was pared by 5 bases and J by 0 bases, with 17 bases between. The V gene's germline CDR1 is SGHVS and CDR2 FNYEAQ. The CDR3 runs 17 residues. In DNA, the CDR3 is TGTGCCAGCAGCGCAAGGGCCCGGACTATAGCCAAAAACATTCAGTACTTC. Amino acid sequence: CASSARARTIAKNIQYF.

This clone has only a few counts. The chain couples TRBV27 to TRBJ2-7; D not certain. With 4 bases removed from V and 2 bases from J, the gap between germline ends came to 9 bases. Germline V gene sequence: CDR1 MNHEY, CDR2 SMNVEV (reference sequence). The CDR3 contains 13 residues. The CDR3 DNA is TGTGCCAGCAGTTCTCCAGATACCTACGAGCAGTACTTC. Translating it yields CASSSPDTYEQYF.

With respect to this clone: Other DNA sequences in the same sample also yield this CDR3. CDR3 bases: TGTGCCAGCAGTTACCCCGAGGGGGACTACGAGCAGTACTTC. It codes for CASSYPEGDYEQYF. The gene calls are TRBV6-6 and TRBJ2-7, with D perhaps matching TRBD1 (6 bases). The V gene lost 2 bases and the J gene lost 3 bases, with 11 bases spanning the gap. CDR3 length equals 14 residues. Germline lookup yields CDR1 MNHNY and CDR2 SVGAGI (reference sequence).

The gene calls are TRBV27 and TRBJ2-7; D gene uncertain. V lost 2 bases, J lost 2 bases, and 10 bases lay in between. The CDR3 runs to 14 residues. The germline V gene encodes CDR1 MNHEY and CDR2 SMNVEV (reference sequence). CDR3 sequence: CASSLGDQPYEQYF. As DNA, the CDR3 is TGTGCCAGCAGTTTAGGTGATCAGCCCTACGAGCAGTACTTC.

J is TRBJ2-7 and V is TRBV6-5, with D perhaps matching TRBD2 (6 bases). This CDR3 is built from 14 residues. Germline CDR1 is MNHEY and CDR2 is SVGAGI. Trimming left V 0 bases short and J 5 bases short, with 11 bases between. The CDR3 DNA reads TGTGCCAGCAGTTACTCGGCGGGGCAGGACGAGCAGTACTTC. As protein: CASSYSAGQDEQYF.

This chain connects TRBV7-2 to TRBJ2-2, with D possibly called TRBD1 or TRBD2 (5 bases each). The CDR3 loop spans 18 amino acids. V lost 4 bases, J lost 1 base, and 19 bases lay in between. CDR1 and CDR2 (germline): SGHTA, FQGNSA. Written as DNA, the CDR3 is TGTGCCAGCAGCTGGGGCGCGTTGGGGACCTTGAACACCGGGGAGCTGTTTTTT. It specifies CASSWGALGTLNTGELFF.

The J gene is TRBJ2-1, the V gene TRBV7-2; D unclear. The CDR3 covers 12 residues. CDR1 is SGHTA, CDR2 FQGNSA, per germline. V shed 4 bases and J shed 2 bases, with 3 bases lying between them. CDR3 DNA sequence: TGTGCCAGCAGCTCGACCTACAATGAGCAGTTCTTC. This gives the protein CASSSTYNEQFF.

The chain is built from TRBV4-2 and TRBJ2-1; 11 positions match TRBD2. Looked up from germline, CDR1 is LGHNA and CDR2 is YNFKEQ. The CDR3 loop spans 17 amino acids. With V trimmed by 2 bases and J by 0 bases, 3 bases remained unmatched. CDR3 sequence (DNA): TGTGCCAGCAGCCAACCTAGCGGGAGGAGCTCCTACAATGAGCAGTTCTTC. This translates into CASSQPSGRSSYNEQFF.